This T cell receptor beta chain originates from a study of blood T cell repertoires in COVID-19. Study-wide background: Italy, Spain and the United States were the sources of the convalescent and acute COVID-19 samples. Nucleic acid was either cDNA or gDNA, and it came from T cells, B-cell-depleted T cells, or PBMCs.

Original analysis: Amplification of reference gene primers provided the estimated nucleated cell counts. Method: immunoSEQ multiplex PCR; TCRdb's copy keeps in-frame clones and lacks some. D and trimming were read from the DNA, whereas the V and J calls and clone size are those reported in that table. The table has more than 200,000 clones, roughly nine tenths seen once. V shed 3 bases and J 11 bases; nucleotides not matched to a gene: 3. Germline lookup yields CDR1 SGHRS and CDR2 YFSETQ. The CDR3 has 13 residues. The receptor was isolated from a middle-aged man with acute or convalescent COVID-19. The source material was peripheral blood. The chain is built from TRBV5-1 and TRBJ1-6; TRBD1 matches 9 bases. The CDR3: CASSSGQGTPLHF. Here the CDR3 DNA reads TGCGCCAGCAGCTCGGGACAGGGAACACCCCTCCACTTT. The full variable domain, with the rest looked up from reference TRBV5-1 and TRBJ1-6, is KAGVTQTPRYLIKTRGQQVTLSCSPISGHRSVSWYQQTPGQGLQFLFEYFSETQRNKGNFPGRFSGRQFSNSRSEMNVSTLELGDSALYLCASSSGQGTPLHFGNGTRLTVT.